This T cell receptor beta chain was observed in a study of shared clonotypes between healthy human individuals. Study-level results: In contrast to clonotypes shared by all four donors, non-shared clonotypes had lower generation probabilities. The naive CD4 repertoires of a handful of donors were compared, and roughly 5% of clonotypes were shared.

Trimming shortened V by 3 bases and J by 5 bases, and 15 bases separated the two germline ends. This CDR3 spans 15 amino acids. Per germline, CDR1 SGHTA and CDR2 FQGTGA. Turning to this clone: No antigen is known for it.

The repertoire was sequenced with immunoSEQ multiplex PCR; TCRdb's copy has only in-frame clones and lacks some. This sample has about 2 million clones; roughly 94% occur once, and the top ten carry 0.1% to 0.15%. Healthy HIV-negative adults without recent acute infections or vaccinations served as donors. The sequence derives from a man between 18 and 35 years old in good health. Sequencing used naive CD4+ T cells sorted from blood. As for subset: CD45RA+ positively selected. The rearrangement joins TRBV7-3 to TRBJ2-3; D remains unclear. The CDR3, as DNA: TGTGCCAGCAGCTTGGGCGTTGGTGTAGGAGATACGCAGTATTTT. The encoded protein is CASSLGVGVGDTQYF.